This is a list of T cell receptor beta chains from one sample in a study of regulatory T cells in long-lasting Graves disease. TCRdb redid the calling of the multiplex PCR reads with MiXCR, one entry per CDR3 protein. The table lists hundreds of thousands of distinct CDR3 sequences, less than 20% of them singletons, with 22% in the top ten. This sample comprised peripheral blood mononuclear cells (PBMCs), obtained at new diagnosis, from a patient treated with antithyroid drugs. Source of these receptors: a female donor with Graves disease. The CDR3 runs from the conserved cysteine through the conserved F or W. A D gene is named only where the DNA matches it firmly. Clone size is not always given. Where it is, it says once, few, many or a class for expanded clones.

CDR3 protein,CDR3 DNA,V gene,J gene,clone size,D gene
CASSPTRGALTYEQYF,TGTGCCAGCAGCCCCACGAGGGGGGCGTTGACCTACGAGCAGTACTTC,TRBV11-2,TRBJ2-7,many,-
CASSSHGTSVWETQYF,TGTGCCAGCAGCTCCCACGGGACTAGCGTCTGGGAGACCCAGTACTTC,TRBV7-9,TRBJ2-5,many,TRBD2
CSAPFPCPYEQYF,TGCAGTGCTCCTTTCCCGTGCCCCTACGAGCAGTACTTC,TRBV20-1,TRBJ2-7,many,-
CASSEPLGVRDNEQFF,TGCGCCAGCAGCGAACCACTCGGGGTTCGGGACAATGAGCAGTTCTTC,TRBV4-1,TRBJ2-1,-,-
CASSIQLGSGEQFF,TGTGCCAGCAGCATCCAGCTCGGTAGCGGGGAGCAGTTCTTC,TRBV7-3,TRBJ2-1,-,TRBD2
CSVLPALSGNTIYF,TGCAGCGTTCTCCCCGCCCTCTCTGGAAACACCATATATTTT,TRBV29-1,TRBJ1-3,few,-
CAISGGEAPTQYF,TGTGCCATCAGTGGGGGGGAGGCCCCTACGCAGTATTTT,TRBV10-3,TRBJ2-3,many,-
CARRGSAFF,TGTGCCAGACGGGGGAGTGCTTTCTTT,TRBV28,TRBJ1-1,many,-
CASSTLTSLFNNEQFF,TGTGCCAGTAGTACTCTCACTAGTTTATTCAACAATGAGCAGTTCTTC,TRBV19,TRBJ2-1,-,-
CASSGRETQYF,TGTGCCAGCAGTGGTCGGGAGACCCAGTACTTC,TRBV2,TRBJ2-5,many,-
CASSPLGLAGGLVEQYF,TGTGCCAGCAGTCCCTTGGGACTAGCGGGAGGTTTGGTCGAGCAGTACTTC,TRBV27,TRBJ2-7,-,TRBD2
CASSIGTGEGVQPQHF,TGTGCCAGTAGTATTGGGACAGGGGAAGGTGTTCAGCCCCAGCATTTT,TRBV19,TRBJ1-5,many,TRBD1
CASRAGQGGSEKLFF,TGTGCCAGCAGGGCTGGACAGGGGGGAAGTGAAAAACTGTTTTTT,TRBV6-1,TRBJ1-4,many,TRBD1
CATSDPGRRVNQPQHF,TGTGCCACCAGTGATCCGGGCCGCAGGGTAAATCAGCCCCAGCATTTT,TRBV24-1,TRBJ1-5,many,-
CASSYLRLAGGGNEQFF,TGTGCCAGCAGCTACCTCAGGCTAGCGGGGGGTGGGAATGAGCAGTTCTTC,TRBV11-2,TRBJ2-1,many,TRBD2
CASSYSNGGHSYNEQFF,TGTGCCAGCAGTTACTCGAACGGGGGGCACTCCTACAATGAGCAGTTCTTC,TRBV6-5,TRBJ2-1,many,-
CASSLQGAPAGANVLTF,TGTGCCAGCAGCTTACAGGGGGCGCCGGCTGGGGCCAACGTCCTGACTTTC,TRBV11-2,TRBJ2-6,few,TRBD1
CAISGRVGSYEQYF,TGTGCCATCAGTGGCAGGGTGGGGAGTTACGAGCAGTACTTC,TRBV10-3,TRBJ2-7,-,-
CACSGDGTGGSEQFF,TGTGCCTGCTCTGGGGACGGGACAGGGGGGAGTGAGCAGTTCTTC,TRBV7-2,TRBJ2-1,-,TRBD1
CASRQTGSPLEQYF,TGTGCCAGCAGACAGACAGGGTCTCCTCTCGAGCAGTACTTC,TRBV28,TRBJ2-7,many,TRBD1
CASSLVSGGPDTQYF,TGCGCCAGCAGCTTGGTTAGCGGGGGCCCGGATACGCAGTATTTT,TRBV5-1,TRBJ2-3,many,TRBD2
CASRRGGSSYEQYF,TGTGCCAGCAGACGCGGGGGTAGCTCCTACGAGCAGTACTTC,TRBV6-1,TRBJ2-7,many,TRBD2
CASSQDGGGPYNEQFF,TGTGCCAGCAGCCAAGATGGGGGGGGGCCCTACAATGAGCAGTTCTTC,TRBV4-2,TRBJ2-1,-,-
CASSSRGASSYEQYF,TGTGCCAGCAGTTCGAGAGGGGCTAGCTCCTACGAGCAGTACTTC,TRBV27,TRBJ2-7,many,-
CASSSTPENTEAFF,TGCGCCAGCAGCTCGACCCCGGAGAACACTGAAGCTTTCTTT,TRBV5-1,TRBJ1-1,-,-
CASSPPDGPANYGYTF,TGTGCCAGCAGTCCGCCTGACGGTCCCGCTAACTATGGCTACACCTTC,TRBV6-1,TRBJ1-2,many,-
CSAMRLAGENEQFF,TGCAGTGCTATGCGTCTAGCGGGGGAGAATGAGCAGTTCTTC,TRBV20-1,TRBJ2-1,many,TRBD2
CSAGGGYTF,TGCAGTGCCGGTGGTGGCTACACCTTC,TRBV20-1,TRBJ1-2,many,-
CASSIQEGGHEQYF,TGTGCCAGTAGTATCCAAGAGGGGGGACACGAGCAGTACTTC,TRBV19,TRBJ2-7,few,-
CASRPGQGYEKLFF,TGTGCCAGCAGGCCGGGACAGGGGTATGAAAAACTGTTTTTT,TRBV12-3/TRBV12-4,TRBJ1-4,many,TRBD1
CASSTGTGYMNTEAFF,TGTGCCAGCAGTACCGGGACAGGGTACATGAACACTGAAGCTTTCTTT,TRBV7-2,TRBJ1-1,many,TRBD1
CASSPQTVAEAFF,TGTGCCAGCAGCCCCCAGACGGTCGCTGAAGCTTTCTTT,TRBV12-3/TRBV12-4,TRBJ1-1,many,-
CASSQHGLDTEAFF,TGCGCCAGCAGCCAACACGGGCTGGACACTGAAGCTTTCTTT,TRBV4-1,TRBJ1-1,-,-
CASSRTGGASGYGYTF,TGTGCCAGCAGTAGGACAGGGGGCGCATCTGGCTATGGCTACACCTTC,TRBV28,TRBJ1-2,-,TRBD1
CASSVGAAYNSPLHF,TGTGCCAGCAGCGTAGGGGCAGCCTATAATTCACCCCTCCACTTT,TRBV9,TRBJ1-6,-,-
CASSKLAGVEQYF,TGTGCCAGCAGTAAACTAGCGGGAGTCGAGCAGTACTTC,TRBV2,TRBJ2-7,many,TRBD2
CASNSRRQGGQEIQYF,TGTGCCAGCAATAGCCGGCGACAGGGGGGACAAGAGATCCAGTACTTC,TRBV28,TRBJ2-5,few,TRBD1
CAWSRPSSEAFF,TGTGCCTGGAGTAGACCTAGCTCTGAAGCTTTCTTT,TRBV30,TRBJ1-1,once,-
CASSLLGPGGTEAFF,TGTGCCAGCAGTCTATTAGGCCCGGGGGGCACTGAAGCTTTCTTT,TRBV28,TRBJ1-1,many,-
CASRTGQGGETQYF,TGTGCCAGCAGAACAGGACAGGGAGGGGAGACCCAGTACTTC,TRBV5-5,TRBJ2-5,few,-
CASSLKGSRTSQNYGYTF,TGTGCCAGCAGCTTGAAGGGGTCCCGTACATCTCAAAACTATGGCTACACCTTC,TRBV5-5,TRBJ1-2,-,-
CASSLDGAYNEQFF,TGTGCCAGCAGCTTAGACGGGGCTTACAATGAGCAGTTCTTC,TRBV7-9,TRBJ2-1,many,-
CASFGTGNSPLHF,TGTGCCAGCTTTGGGACTGGAAATTCACCCCTCCACTTT,TRBV6-1,TRBJ1-6,-,-
CASSFIPQGNTQYF,TGTGCCAGCAGTTTCATACCACAGGGGAATACGCAGTATTTT,TRBV28,TRBJ2-3,few,TRBD1
CASSLGTGKPPLHF,TGTGCCAGCAGCCTAGGGACAGGGAAGCCACCCCTCCACTTT,TRBV7-2,TRBJ1-6,-,TRBD1